The clone carrying this T cell receptor (beta chain) was observed a few times. This entry comes from a study of CD8+ T cells in alopecia areata. V lost 6 bases to trimming and J lost 6 bases, with 11 bases between them. Germline V lookup: CDR1 SQVTM, CDR2 ANQGSEA. The length of the CDR3 is 11 residues. Once RNA had been extracted, it was reverse transcribed into cDNA to act as the sequencing template. Measured with immunoSEQ multiplex PCR; TCRdb has only the in-frame clones, and not every one. Of about 100,000 clones listed, 55% to 70% were seen once; the top ten hold 16%. The treatment: oral pan-JAK inhibitor, 5-10 mg twice daily.

The source is a human donor with alopecia areata. This chain links TRBV29-1 with TRBJ1-2; no clear D gene. The specimen was CD8+ T cells sorted from blood, collected at approximately week 56, from a patient treated with tofacitinib. The CDR3 DNA is TGCAGCGTATATATACGCAATGGCTACACCTTC. It is translated as CSVYIRNGYTF.